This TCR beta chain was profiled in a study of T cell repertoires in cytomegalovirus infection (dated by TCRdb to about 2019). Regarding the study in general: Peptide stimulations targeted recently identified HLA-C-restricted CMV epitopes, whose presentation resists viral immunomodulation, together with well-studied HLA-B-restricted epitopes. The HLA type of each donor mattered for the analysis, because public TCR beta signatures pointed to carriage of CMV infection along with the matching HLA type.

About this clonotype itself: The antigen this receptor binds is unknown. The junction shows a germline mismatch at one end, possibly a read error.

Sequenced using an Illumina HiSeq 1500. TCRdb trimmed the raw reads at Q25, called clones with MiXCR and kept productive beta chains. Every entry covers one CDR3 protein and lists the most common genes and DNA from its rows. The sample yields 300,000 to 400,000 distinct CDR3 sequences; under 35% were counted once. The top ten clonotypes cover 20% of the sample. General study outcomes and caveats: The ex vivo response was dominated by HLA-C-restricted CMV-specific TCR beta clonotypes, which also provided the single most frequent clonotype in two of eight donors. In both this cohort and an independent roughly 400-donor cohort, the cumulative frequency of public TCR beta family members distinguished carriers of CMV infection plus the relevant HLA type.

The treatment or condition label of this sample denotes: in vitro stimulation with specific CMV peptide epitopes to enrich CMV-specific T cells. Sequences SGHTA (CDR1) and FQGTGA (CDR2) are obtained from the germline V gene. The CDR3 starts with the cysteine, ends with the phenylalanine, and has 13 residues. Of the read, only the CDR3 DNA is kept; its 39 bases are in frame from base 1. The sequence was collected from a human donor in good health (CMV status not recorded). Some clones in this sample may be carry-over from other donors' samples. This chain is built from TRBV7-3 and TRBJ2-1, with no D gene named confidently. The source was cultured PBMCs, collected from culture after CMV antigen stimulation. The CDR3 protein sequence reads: CASSLTNENEQFF. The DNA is TGTGCCAGCAGCCTAACCAACGAGAATGAGCAGTTCTTC.